The 30 T cell receptor beta chains below were found in one sample sequenced in a study of patients and donors after allogeneic stem cell transplantation. In TCRdb, the RT-PCR reads were re-called with MiXCR into one record per CDR3 protein. The table has roughly 960,000 distinct CDR3 sequences, over 15% seen once. What was sequenced was blood, either unsorted or a sorted T cell fraction (not recorded which). The receptor set was obtained from a human donor who was either an allogeneic HSCT recipient or a stem cell or donor lymphocyte infusion donor (not recorded which). It is not recorded whose cells these are; they may come from a transplant donor.

This clonotype was counted at least ten times. The V call is TRBV7-3, the J call TRBJ1-2; D is unclear. This CDR3 has 13 amino acids. Germline V gene sequence: CDR1 SGHTA, CDR2 FQGTGA. Trimming took off 5 bases at V and 6 bases at J, with 13 bases between the two ends. In nucleotides, the CDR3 is TGTGCCAGCAGCCCTGCATTTGGGGATGGCTACACCTTC. It is translated as CASSPAFGDGYTF.

Many counts were recorded for this clonotype. The chain is built from TRBV25-1 and TRBJ1-1; maybe TRBD1 (5 bases). The V gene's germline CDR1 is MGHDK and CDR2 SYGVNS. Between the trimmed V and J ends, which lost 6 bases and 0 bases, there was a span of 14 bases. The CDR3 spans 15 residues. The CDR3 reads CASRVGGSMNTEAFF. The CDR3 region has the DNA TGTGCCAGCAGGGTCGGGGGTTCCATGAACACTGAAGCTTTCTTT.

The genes are TRBV5-5 and TRBJ1-2, with a weak D call TRBD1 (5 bases). CDR3 size: 14 residues. V was pared by 1 base and J by 11 bases, with 18 bases between. CDR1 and CDR2 (germline): SGHKS, YYEKEE (reference sequence). The CDR3 loop is CASSLQTAPWRYTF. Written as DNA, the CDR3 is TGTGCCAGCAGCTTGCAGACAGCTCCTTGGAGGTACACCTTC.

This clonotype has just a few counts. The CDR3: CASSSLGRSSGNTIYF. DNA of the CDR3: TGTGCCAGCAGCTCCTTGGGCAGGAGCTCTGGAAACACCATATATTTT. V gene TRBV7-8 combines with J gene TRBJ1-3; D is ambiguous. V was pared by 4 bases and J by 0 bases, with 13 bases between. The CDR3 sequence is 16 residues long. The germline CDR1 and CDR2 sequences are SGHVS and FQNEAQ. Together with reference TRBV7-8 and TRBJ1-3, the CDR3 gives the full variable domain: GAGVSQSPRYKVAKRGQDVALRCDPISGHVSLFWYQQALGQGPEFLTYFQNEAQLDKSGLPSDRFFAERPEGSVSTLKIQRTQQEDSAVYLCASSSLGRSSGNTIYFGEGSWLTVV.

The table lists this clonotype with a few counts. The V call is TRBV5-1, the J call TRBJ2-7; TRBD2 agrees at 12 bases. The V and J ends lost 3 bases and 6 bases, in that order; junction bases with no gene match: 13. Germline CDR1 reads SGHRS; CDR2 reads YFSETQ. The CDR3 covers 17 residues. The CDR3 protein is CASSSGTSGLVHGEQYF. DNA of the CDR3: TGCGCCAGCAGCTCCGGGACTAGCGGGTTAGTGCATGGCGAGCAGTACTTC.

This clonotype was seen more than once but under ten times. The gene calls are TRBV4-3 and TRBJ2-7; tentatively, D is TRBD2 (6 bases). CDR3 size: 17 residues. Germline CDR1 and CDR2: LGHNA and YSLEER. The V gene lost 0 bases and the J gene lost 0 bases, with 15 bases spanning the gap. The CDR3 bases are TGCGCCAGCAGCCAAGAGGGGGGTGGGTCGAGCTCCTACGAGCAGTACTTC. It specifies CASSQEGGGSSSYEQYF.

This clonotype has only a few counts. The CDR3 DNA follows: TGTGCCAGCAGCCGGGACTACCGGTCCAATGAGCAGTTCTTC. Its translation is CASSRDYRSNEQFF. V gene TRBV4-2 combines with J gene TRBJ2-1, with TRBD2 identical over 7 bases. Germline-derived CDR1 and CDR2 are LGHNA and YNFKEQ. J lost 6 bases, V lost 4 bases, and 6 bases had no gene match. CDR3 length: 14 amino acids.

The chain employs TRBV29-1 and TRBJ2-7; the D call may be TRBD1 or TRBD2 (7 bases each). V lost 7 bases, J lost 4 bases, and 17 bases lay in between. The germline CDR1 and CDR2 sequences are SQVTM and ANQGSEA. This CDR3 is 13 amino acids long. The CDR3 protein is CSGGGTAGYEQYF. Here the CDR3 DNA reads TGCAGCGGGGGAGGGACAGCGGGATACGAGCAGTACTTC.

The sample holds many counts of this clonotype. The V and J genes are TRBV12-3 or TRBV12-4 and TRBJ1-5; 7 bases agree with TRBD1. Germline trimming cut 6 bases from V and 4 bases from J; bases unmatched to any gene: 6. This CDR3 contains 14 residues. As DNA, the CDR3 is TGTGCCAGCAGGCGGGACAGAAGTAATCAGCCCCAGCATTTT. Protein sequence: CASRRDRSNQPQHF.

A few counts support this clonotype. This sequence joins TRBV3-1 and TRBJ2-1; 13 nucleotides match TRBD2. The J segment lost 9 bases and the V segment lost 4 bases, leaving 9 bases of the junction unmatched. The CDR3 runs 16 residues. Germline V gene sequence: CDR1 LGHDT, CDR2 YNNKEL (reference sequence). CDR3 nucleotides: TGTGCCAGCAGCCTCCGGACTAGCGGGGGCGGGAGTGAGCAGTTCTTC. This encodes CASSLRTSGGGSEQFF.

V gene TRBV27 combines with J gene TRBJ1-4; D is possibly TRBD1 (5 bases). The CDR3 sequence is 16 residues long. V gave up 6 bases and J gave up 0 bases, with 14 bases separating them. The germline V gene has CDR1 MNHEY and CDR2 SMNVEV (reference sequence). Here the CDR3 reads CASSYGGFPTNEKLFF. CDR3 DNA sequence: TGTGCCAGCAGCTACGGGGGTTTCCCAACTAATGAAAAACTGTTTTTT. Full variable domain (missing parts from reference TRBV27 and TRBJ1-4): EAQVTQNPRYLITVTGKKLTVTCSQNMNHEYMSWYRQDPGLGLRQIYYSMNVEVTDKGDVPEGYKVSRKEKRNFPLILESPSPNQTSLYFCASSYGGFPTNEKLFFGSGTQLSVL.

The sample holds a few counts of this clonotype. The chain has TRBV12-3 or TRBV12-4 and TRBJ1-2, with D possibly matching TRBD1 (6 bases). Trimming left V 6 bases short and J 7 bases short, with 12 bases between. The CDR3 runs 12 residues. The CDR3: CASSLQGTGYTF. CDR3 nucleotide sequence: TGTGCCAGCAGCTTACAGGGAACTGGCTACACCTTC.

The chain is built from TRBV2 and TRBJ2-2; weak D call: TRBD1 (6 bases). The germline V gene has CDR1 SNHLY and CDR2 FYNNEI. V was cut by 6 bases and J by 6 bases, with 11 bases left in between. The CDR3 contains 13 residues. CDR3 nucleotides: TGTGCCAGCAGCGTAGGACAGTCCGGGGAGCTGTTTTTT. Residues: CASSVGQSGELFF. The entire variable domain, with the rest obtained from reference TRBV2 and TRBJ2-2, is as follows: EPEVTQTPSHQVTQMGQEVILRCVPISNHLYFYWYRQILGQKVEFLVSFYNNEISEKSEIFDDQFSVERPDGSNFTLKIRSTKLEDSAMYFCASSVGQSGELFFGEGSRLTVL.

This clonotype appeared a few times. V gene TRBV25-1 combines with J gene TRBJ1-2; D gene ambiguous. The CDR3 is 14 residues long. Trimming pared 4 bases from V and 5 bases from J, leaving 14 bases between. Germline V gene data show CDR1 as MGHDK and CDR2 as SYGVNS. The CDR3 loop reads CASSALPAAYGYTF. The CDR3 nucleotides are TGTGCCAGCAGTGCCCTACCGGCGGCTTATGGCTACACCTTC.

The genes are TRBV4-1 and TRBJ2-7; TRBD1 aligns across 7 bases. The CDR3 totals 14 residues. The V and J ends lost 6 bases and 5 bases, in that order; junction bases with no gene match: 10. Germline CDR1 MGHRA, CDR2 YSYEKL. Here the CDR3 DNA reads TGCGCCAGCAGTCACCCAGACAGGGTCAACGAGCAGTACTTC. Translation gives CASSHPDRVNEQYF.

V gene TRBV5-1 combines with J gene TRBJ1-4, with 8 positions matching TRBD1. This CDR3 is built from 15 residues. Losses at the gene ends were 5 bases for V and 8 bases for J; bases not matched to a gene: 11. The germline V gene has CDR1 SGHRS and CDR2 YFSETQ. CDR3 coding DNA: TGCGCCAGCAGTACAGGGGGTAACGGTGGAGAAAAACTGTTTTTT. This codes for CASSTGGNGGEKLFF.

This sequence joins TRBV9 and TRBJ2-1, with TRBD1 identical over 11 bases. V shed 4 bases and J 8 bases; nucleotides not matched to a gene: 14. Germline CDR1 SGDLS, CDR2 YYNGEE. The CDR3 length is 17 residues. The CDR3 nucleotides read TGTGCCAGCAGCAACTCTCCCGGGACAGGGGGGGAGGATGAGCAGTTCTTC. Amino acids: CASSNSPGTGGEDEQFF.

This clonotype was detected only a few times. The CDR3 region is CASSENRGENTEAFF. Written as DNA, the CDR3 is TGTGCCAGCAGTGAGAACAGGGGAGAGAACACTGAAGCTTTCTTT. The rearrangement uses TRBV6-1 and TRBJ1-1, with TRBD1 identical over 7 bases. The junction had 5 bases not matched to a gene; V was cut back by 3 bases and J by 1 base. Germline values: CDR1 MNHNS, CDR2 SASEGT. The CDR3 has 15 amino acids.

The J gene is TRBJ2-2, the V gene TRBV9, with 11 bases matching TRBD2. CDR3 size: 16 residues. The junction had 5 bases not matched to a gene; V was cut back by 5 bases and J by 2 bases. CDR1 and CDR2 from the germline V gene are SGDLS and YYNGEE. The CDR3 coding sequence is TGTGCCAGCAGTGTGACTAGCGGGACAAACACCGGGGAGCTGTTTTTT. Protein: CASSVTSGTNTGELFF.

J is TRBJ2-4 and V is TRBV18; 9 nucleotides line up with TRBD1. This CDR3 is built from 15 residues. Per the germline V gene, CDR1 is KGHSH and CDR2 is LQKENI. V dropped 3 bases and J dropped 7; count of bases not matched to a gene: 7. CDR3 nucleotides: TGTGCCAGCTCACCCCGGGACAGGGAGGACAACATTCAGTACTTC. Translation gives CASSPRDREDNIQYF.

This clonotype has only a few counts. The chain carries TRBV12-3 or TRBV12-4 and TRBJ2-7; D unclear. The CDR3 sequence is 13 residues long. Trimming pared 1 base from V and 5 bases from J, leaving 9 bases between. DNA of the CDR3: TGTGCCAGCAGTTTAGTCAGTAACCACGAGCAGTACTTC. Its protein is CASSLVSNHEQYF.

This clonotype has more than one count but fewer than ten. The V call is TRBV11-2, the J call TRBJ2-1, with unresolved D. V lost 5 bases and J lost 5, with 16 bases in between. The CDR3 spans 15 residues. Germline V gene data show CDR1 as SGHAT and CDR2 as FQNNGV. CDR3 loop: CASSPGERPDNEQFF. CDR3 nucleotide sequence: TGTGCCAGCAGCCCCGGAGAGAGGCCAGACAATGAGCAGTTCTTC.

In its sample, this clonotype was seen many times. The chain uses TRBV20-1 and TRBJ1-2; 7 bases match TRBD1. The germline gives CDR1 DFQATT, CDR2 SNEGSKA (reference sequence). The V gene end was trimmed by 0 bases and the J gene end by 4 bases; junction bases not matched to a gene: 8. CDR3 size: 15 residues. The DNA for the CDR3 is TGCAGTGCTAGAGATCACAGAGGGGGCAGCTATGGCTACACCTTC. It translates to CSARDHRGGSYGYTF.

With respect to this clonotype: One end of the junction is discordant with germline, which a read error may explain. V usage is TRBV9 and J usage is TRBJ2-7, with D possibly matching TRBD2 (6 bases). The germline CDR1 and CDR2 sequences are SGDLS and YYNGEE. This CDR3 is built from 16 residues. In nucleotides, the CDR3 is TGTGCCAACAGCGTAGGGGTGGGGGGTTCGACCTACGAGCAGTACTTC. Translated, it gives CANSVGVGGSTYEQYF.

Ten or more counts support this clonotype. The rearrangement links TRBV12-3 or TRBV12-4 to TRBJ1-2, with D possibly matching TRBD1 (6 bases). The CDR3 sequence is 15 residues long. The germline V and J ends were trimmed by 2 bases and 8 bases, with 18 bases remaining between them. The CDR3, as DNA: TGTGCCAGCAGTTTATTTTTGGGGGCAGGGGACGGCTACACCTTC. Its protein product is CASSLFLGAGDGYTF.

This CDR3 is CASSPRGQNVYEQYF. The CDR3 coding sequence is TGTGCCAGCAGCCCCAGGGGGCAGAATGTCTACGAGCAGTACTTC. The chain joins TRBV9 to TRBJ2-7; 8 positions agree with TRBD1. The CDR3 sequence is 15 residues long. V lost 4 bases to trimming and J lost 3 bases; unmatched junction nucleotides: 9. Germline values: CDR1 SGDLS, CDR2 YYNGEE.

The gene calls are TRBV7-9 and TRBJ1-2; 7 nucleotides align to TRBD1. Germline lookup yields CDR1 SEHNR and CDR2 FQNEAQ (reference sequence). CDR3 length equals 16 residues. J gave up 4 bases and V 4 bases, and 12 bases lay outside the gene matches. The CDR3 nucleotides read TGTGCCAGCAGCTCGCCGTACAGGGGACCTAGCTATGGCTACACCTTC. Translation gives CASSSPYRGPSYGYTF.

This clonotype was seen a handful of times. The chain links TRBV5-6 to TRBJ2-1; D unresolved. V was cut by 5 bases and J by 11 bases, with 11 bases left in between. CDR1 SGHDT and CDR2 YYEEEE come from the germline V gene. The CDR3 is made up of 11 amino acids. CDR3 protein: CASSSYSKQFF. CDR3 nucleotide sequence: TGTGCCAGCAGTAGTTATTCTAAGCAGTTCTTC.

The chain couples TRBV7-9 to TRBJ2-7, with D maybe TRBD1 (5 bases). Trimming took off 5 bases at V and 5 bases at J, with 22 bases between the two ends. Germline CDR1 reads SEHNR; CDR2 reads FQNEAQ (reference sequence). This CDR3 contains 16 residues. For the CDR3, the DNA is TGTGCCAGCAGCAGAGTAAGGACACTAACTGGCCACGAGCAGTACTTC. Translated, it gives CASSRVRTLTGHEQYF.

The sample holds many counts of this clonotype. The chain uses TRBV6-2 or TRBV6-3 and TRBJ1-5; 9 nucleotides agree with TRBD1. The CDR3 extends over 18 amino acids. V trimming: 6 bases; J trimming: 2 bases; junction bases outside the gene matches: 14. Germline V gene data show CDR1 as MNHEY and CDR2 as SVGEGT. This CDR3 reads CASRVGPGTGIGNQPQHF. The DNA for the CDR3 is TGTGCCAGCAGGGTAGGTCCCGGGACAGGGATCGGCAATCAGCCCCAGCATTTT.